This is a list of T cell receptor beta chains from one sample in a study of blood T cells in healthy people across ages. From the 5' RACE reads, TCRdb called clonotypes with MiXCR, one entry per CDR3 protein. Of 1.5 million to 2 million distinct CDR3 sequences in the sample, 28% are singletons; the top ten hold roughly 8.2%. The sequenced sample consisted of blood. These receptor sequences come from a woman in her 30s in good health. Both conserved end residues are part of each CDR3. Not every row has a clone size; where given, it reads once, few, many or a size class.

CDR3 protein: CASRLTGADYGYTF
clone size: NA
V gene: TRBV12-3/TRBV12-4

CDR3 protein: CSVEVDRGNTDTQYF
clone size: few
V gene: TRBV29-1

CDR3 protein: CASSPRLAGGPSNEQFF
clone size: NA
V gene: TRBV12-3/TRBV12-4

CDR3 protein: CASSLSNTKAFF
clone size: NA
V gene: TRBV5-4

CDR3 protein: CSVEASTGTDTQYF
clone size: few
V gene: TRBV29-1

CDR3 protein: CASSLSQRGDGYTF
clone size: NA
V gene: TRBV28

CDR3 protein: CASSAQPGELNYGYTF
clone size: few
V gene: TRBV9

CDR3 protein: CAWSRWGRDSNEQFF
clone size: few
V gene: TRBV30

CDR3 protein: CASSKPGRTYGYTF
clone size: NA
V gene: TRBV12-3/TRBV12-4

CDR3 protein: CASSRPGTGGNPSGANVLTF
clone size: few
V gene: TRBV7-9

CDR3 protein: CASSNTTGANTEAFF
clone size: few
V gene: TRBV5-1

CDR3 protein: CASSMRQDYYNEQFF
clone size: NA
V gene: TRBV5-8

CDR3 protein: CASRFLGGYNEQFF
clone size: NA
V gene: TRBV12-3/TRBV12-4

CDR3 protein: CSAFSGDTQYF
clone size: NA
V gene: TRBV20-1

CDR3 protein: CASSFGQAAPYNEQFF
clone size: many
V gene: TRBV7-9

CDR3 protein: CASSYSLGDRDYEQYF
clone size: few
V gene: TRBV11-2

CDR3 protein: CASSHQLGGGTDTQYF
clone size: NA
V gene: TRBV4-2

CDR3 protein: CASSLGGGYNQPQHF
clone size: few
V gene: TRBV12-3/TRBV12-4

CDR3 protein: CASTWDTAYEQYF
clone size: few
V gene: TRBV12-3/TRBV12-4

CDR3 protein: CASGGQGIDTQYF
clone size: many
V gene: TRBV6-5

CDR3 protein: CASSPSRLAGRRGETQYF
clone size: NA
V gene: TRBV7-2

CDR3 protein: CASSPIGQKYNSPLHF
clone size: NA
V gene: TRBV7-2

CDR3 protein: CASSLGRLTNYDYTF
clone size: NA
V gene: TRBV13

CDR3 protein: CASRSQGAVNTEAFF
clone size: NA
V gene: TRBV6-5